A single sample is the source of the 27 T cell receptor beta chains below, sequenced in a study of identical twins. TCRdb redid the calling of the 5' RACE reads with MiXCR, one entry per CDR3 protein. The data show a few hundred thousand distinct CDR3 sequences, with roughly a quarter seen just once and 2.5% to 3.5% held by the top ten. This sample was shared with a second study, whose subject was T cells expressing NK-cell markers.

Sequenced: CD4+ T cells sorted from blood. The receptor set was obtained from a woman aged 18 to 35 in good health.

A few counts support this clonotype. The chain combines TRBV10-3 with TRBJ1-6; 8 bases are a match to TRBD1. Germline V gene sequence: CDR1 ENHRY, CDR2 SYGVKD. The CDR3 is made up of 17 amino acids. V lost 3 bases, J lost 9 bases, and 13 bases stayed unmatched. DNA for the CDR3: TGTGCCATCAGTGAAACGGGACAGGCCGGTAGTGGTTCACCCCTCCACTTT. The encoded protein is CAISETGQAGSGSPLHF.

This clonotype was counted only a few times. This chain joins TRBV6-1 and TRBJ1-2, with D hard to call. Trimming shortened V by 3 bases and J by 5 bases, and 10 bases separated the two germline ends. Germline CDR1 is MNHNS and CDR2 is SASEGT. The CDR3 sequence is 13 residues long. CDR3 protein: CASSESSGYGYTF. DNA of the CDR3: TGTGCCAGCAGTGAGTCGTCAGGTTATGGCTACACCTTC.

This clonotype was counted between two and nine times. This CDR3 is CASSPSRGSGTGELFF. The CDR3, as DNA: TGCGCCAGCAGCCCATCGCGGGGATCGGGAACCGGGGAGCTGTTTTTT. J is TRBJ2-2 and V is TRBV5-1, with D tentatively TRBD2 (6 bases). Between the trimmed V and J ends, which lost 4 bases and 5 bases, there was a span of 18 bases. The CDR3 loop spans 16 amino acids. Germline CDR1 is SGHRS and CDR2 is YFSETQ. Supplemented by reference TRBV5-1 and TRBJ2-2, the full variable domain reads KAGVTQTPRYLIKTRGQQVTLSCSPISGHRSVSWYQQTPGQGLQFLFEYFSETQRNKGNFPGRFSGRQFSNSRSEMNVSTLELGDSALYLCASSPSRGSGTGELFFGEGSRLTVL.

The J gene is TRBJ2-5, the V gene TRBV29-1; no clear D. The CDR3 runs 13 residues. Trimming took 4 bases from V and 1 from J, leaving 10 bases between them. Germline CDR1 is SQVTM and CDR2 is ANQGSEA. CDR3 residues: CSVVIGPQETQYF. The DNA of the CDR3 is TGCAGCGTTGTGATTGGGCCCCAAGAGACCCAGTACTTC.

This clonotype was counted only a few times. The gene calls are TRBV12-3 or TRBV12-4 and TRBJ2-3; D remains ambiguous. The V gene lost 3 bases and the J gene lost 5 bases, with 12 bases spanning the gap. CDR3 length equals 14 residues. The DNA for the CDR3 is TGTGCCAGCAGTTTGATGACTTCAGTAGATACGCAGTATTTT. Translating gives CASSLMTSVDTQYF.

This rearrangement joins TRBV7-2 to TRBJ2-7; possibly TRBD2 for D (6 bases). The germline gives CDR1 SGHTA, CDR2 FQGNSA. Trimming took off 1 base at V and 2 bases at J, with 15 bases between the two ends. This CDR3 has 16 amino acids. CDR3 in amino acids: CASSLVGAGRTYEQYF. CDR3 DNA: TGTGCCAGCAGCTTAGTCGGGGCAGGGAGGACCTACGAGCAGTACTTC.

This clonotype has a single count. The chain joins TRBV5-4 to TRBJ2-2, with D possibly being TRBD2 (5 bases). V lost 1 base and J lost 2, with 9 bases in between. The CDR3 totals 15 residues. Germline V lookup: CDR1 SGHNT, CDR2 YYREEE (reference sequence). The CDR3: CASSLKADNTGELFF. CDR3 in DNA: TGTGCCAGCAGCTTGAAAGCGGATAACACCGGGGAGCTGTTTTTT.

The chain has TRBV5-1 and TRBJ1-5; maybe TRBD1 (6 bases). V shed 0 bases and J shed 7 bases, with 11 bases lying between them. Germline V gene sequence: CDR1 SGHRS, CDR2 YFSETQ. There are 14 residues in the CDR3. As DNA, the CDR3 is TGCGCCAGCAGCTTGGATCCAGGGACACAGCCCCAGCATTTT. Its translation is CASSLDPGTQPQHF.

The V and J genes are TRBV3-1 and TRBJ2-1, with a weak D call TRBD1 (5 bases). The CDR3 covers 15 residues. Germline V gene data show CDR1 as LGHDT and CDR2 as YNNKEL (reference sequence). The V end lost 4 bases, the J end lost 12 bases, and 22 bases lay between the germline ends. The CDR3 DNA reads TGTGCCAGCAGCCCTAACCTCCCGACTCCCCAGGGGCAGTTCTTC. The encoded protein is CASSPNLPTPQGQFF.

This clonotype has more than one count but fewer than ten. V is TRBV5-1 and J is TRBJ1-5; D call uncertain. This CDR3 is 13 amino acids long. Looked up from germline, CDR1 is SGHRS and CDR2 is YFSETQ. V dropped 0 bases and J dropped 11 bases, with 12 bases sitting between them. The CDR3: CASSLDGLGSQHF. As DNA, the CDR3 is TGCGCCAGCAGCTTGGACGGCCTTGGGTCCCAGCATTTT.

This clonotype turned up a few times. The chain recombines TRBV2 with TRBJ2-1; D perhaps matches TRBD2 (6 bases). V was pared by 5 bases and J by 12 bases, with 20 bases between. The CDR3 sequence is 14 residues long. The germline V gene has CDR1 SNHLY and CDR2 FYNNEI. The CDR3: CASSLPPGVLAQFF. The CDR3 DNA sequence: TGTGCCAGCAGTCTACCCCCGGGAGTGCTAGCGCAGTTCTTC.

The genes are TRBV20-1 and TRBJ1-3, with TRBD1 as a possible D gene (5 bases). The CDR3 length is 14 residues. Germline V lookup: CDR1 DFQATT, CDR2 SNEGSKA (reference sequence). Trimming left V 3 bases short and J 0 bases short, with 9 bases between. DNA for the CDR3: TGCAGTGCTAGCAGACAGTCCTCTGGAAACACCATATATTTT. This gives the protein CSASRQSSGNTIYF.

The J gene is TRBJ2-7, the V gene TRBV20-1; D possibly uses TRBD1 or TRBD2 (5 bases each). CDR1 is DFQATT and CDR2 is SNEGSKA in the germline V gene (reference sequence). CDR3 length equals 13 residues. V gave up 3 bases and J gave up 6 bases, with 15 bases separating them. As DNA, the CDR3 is TGCAGTGCTAGCTGGCGGGTTGGGGCCGAGCAGTACTTC. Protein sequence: CSASWRVGAEQYF.

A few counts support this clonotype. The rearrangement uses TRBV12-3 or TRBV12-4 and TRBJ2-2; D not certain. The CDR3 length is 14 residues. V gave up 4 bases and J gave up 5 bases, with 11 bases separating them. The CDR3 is CASSSSSGTGELFF. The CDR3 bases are TGTGCCAGCAGTTCTTCTAGTGGGACCGGGGAGCTGTTTTTT.

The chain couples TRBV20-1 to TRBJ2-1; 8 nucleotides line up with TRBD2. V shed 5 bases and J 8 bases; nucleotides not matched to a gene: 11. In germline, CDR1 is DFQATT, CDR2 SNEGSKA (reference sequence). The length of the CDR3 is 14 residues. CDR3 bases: TGCAGTGCTTGGGTCGGGGGGGGCTTGGATGAGCAGTTCTTC. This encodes CSAWVGGGLDEQFF.

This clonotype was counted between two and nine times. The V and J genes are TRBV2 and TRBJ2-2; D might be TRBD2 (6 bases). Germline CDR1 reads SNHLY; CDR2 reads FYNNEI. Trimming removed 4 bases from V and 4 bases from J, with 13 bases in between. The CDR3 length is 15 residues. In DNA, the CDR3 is TGTGCCAGCAGTGTCTTCCGGGAGCCCACCGGGGAGCTGTTTTTT. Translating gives CASSVFREPTGELFF.

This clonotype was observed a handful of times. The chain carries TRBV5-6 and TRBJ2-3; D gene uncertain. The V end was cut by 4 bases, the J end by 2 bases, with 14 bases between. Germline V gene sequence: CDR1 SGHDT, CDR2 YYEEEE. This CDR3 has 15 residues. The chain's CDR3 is CASSRYGRLTDTQYF. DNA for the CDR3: TGTGCCAGCAGCCGATACGGCCGGCTCACAGATACGCAGTATTTT.

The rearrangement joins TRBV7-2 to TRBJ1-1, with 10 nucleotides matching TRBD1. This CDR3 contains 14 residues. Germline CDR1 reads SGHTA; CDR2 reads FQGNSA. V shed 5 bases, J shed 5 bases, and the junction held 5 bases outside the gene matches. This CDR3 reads CASSVRQGATEAFF. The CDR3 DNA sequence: TGTGCCAGCAGCGTCCGACAGGGGGCGACTGAAGCTTTCTTT.

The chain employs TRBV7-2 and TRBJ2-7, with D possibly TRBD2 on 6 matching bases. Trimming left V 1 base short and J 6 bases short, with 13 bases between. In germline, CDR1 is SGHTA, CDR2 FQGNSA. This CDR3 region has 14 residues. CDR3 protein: CASSLDPREAEQYF. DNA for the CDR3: TGTGCCAGCAGCTTAGACCCCAGGGAGGCCGAGCAGTACTTC. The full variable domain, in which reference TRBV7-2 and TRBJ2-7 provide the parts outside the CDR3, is GAGVSQSPSNKVTEKGKDVELRCDPISGHTALYWYRQSLGQGLEFLIYFQGNSAPDKSGLPSDRFSAERTGGSVSTLTIQRTQQEDSAVYLCASSLDPREAEQYFGPGTRLTVT.

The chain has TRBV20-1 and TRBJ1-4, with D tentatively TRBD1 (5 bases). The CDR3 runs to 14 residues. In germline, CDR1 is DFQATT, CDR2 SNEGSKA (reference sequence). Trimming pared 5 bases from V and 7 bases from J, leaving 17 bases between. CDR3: CSAPEGPSGEKLFF. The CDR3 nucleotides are TGCAGTGCTCCCGAGGGACCCAGTGGTGAAAAACTGTTTTTT.

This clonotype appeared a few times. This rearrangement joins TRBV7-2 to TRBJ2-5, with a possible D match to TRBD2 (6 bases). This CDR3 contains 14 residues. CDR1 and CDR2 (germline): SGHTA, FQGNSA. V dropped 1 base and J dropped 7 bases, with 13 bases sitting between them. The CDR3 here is CASSLDWGEATQYF. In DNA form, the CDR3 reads TGTGCCAGCAGCTTAGACTGGGGGGAAGCGACCCAGTACTTC.

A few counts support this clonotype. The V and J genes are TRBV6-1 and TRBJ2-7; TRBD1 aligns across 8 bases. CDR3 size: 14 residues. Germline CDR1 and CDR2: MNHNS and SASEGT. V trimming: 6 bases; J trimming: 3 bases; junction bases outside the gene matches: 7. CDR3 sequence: CASSPQGTGYEQYF. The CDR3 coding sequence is TGTGCCAGCAGCCCCCAGGGGACAGGCTACGAGCAGTACTTC.

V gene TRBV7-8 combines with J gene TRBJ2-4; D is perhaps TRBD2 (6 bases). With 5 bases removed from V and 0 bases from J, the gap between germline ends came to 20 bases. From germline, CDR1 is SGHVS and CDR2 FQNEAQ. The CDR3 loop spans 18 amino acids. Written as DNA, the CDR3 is TGTGCCAGCAGCCCGGGACTGCTCCTGGAGGTAGCCAAAAACATTCAGTACTTC. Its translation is CASSPGLLLEVAKNIQYF.

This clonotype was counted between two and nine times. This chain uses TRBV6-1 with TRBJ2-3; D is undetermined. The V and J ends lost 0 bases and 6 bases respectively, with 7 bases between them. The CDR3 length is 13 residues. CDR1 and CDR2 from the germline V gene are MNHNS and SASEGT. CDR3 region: CASSEAGRDTQYF. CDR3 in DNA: TGTGCCAGCAGTGAAGCGGGCCGGGATACGCAGTATTTT.

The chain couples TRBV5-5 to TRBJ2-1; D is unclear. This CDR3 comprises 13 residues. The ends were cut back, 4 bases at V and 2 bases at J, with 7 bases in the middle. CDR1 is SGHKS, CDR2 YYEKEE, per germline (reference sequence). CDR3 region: CASSPNPYNEQFF. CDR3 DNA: TGTGCCAGCAGCCCTAACCCCTACAATGAGCAGTTCTTC.

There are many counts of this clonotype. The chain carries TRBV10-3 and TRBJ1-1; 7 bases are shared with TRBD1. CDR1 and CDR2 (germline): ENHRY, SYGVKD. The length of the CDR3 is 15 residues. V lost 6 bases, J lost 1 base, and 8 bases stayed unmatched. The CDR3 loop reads CAIRETGQSNTEAFF. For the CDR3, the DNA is TGTGCCATCAGGGAGACGGGACAGTCGAACACTGAAGCTTTCTTT.

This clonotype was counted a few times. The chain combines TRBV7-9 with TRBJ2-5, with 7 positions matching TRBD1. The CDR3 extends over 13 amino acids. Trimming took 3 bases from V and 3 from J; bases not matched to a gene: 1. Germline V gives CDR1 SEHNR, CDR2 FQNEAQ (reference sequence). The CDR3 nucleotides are TGTGCCAGCAGCTTCGGACAGGAAGAGACCCAGTACTTC. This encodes CASSFGQEETQYF.